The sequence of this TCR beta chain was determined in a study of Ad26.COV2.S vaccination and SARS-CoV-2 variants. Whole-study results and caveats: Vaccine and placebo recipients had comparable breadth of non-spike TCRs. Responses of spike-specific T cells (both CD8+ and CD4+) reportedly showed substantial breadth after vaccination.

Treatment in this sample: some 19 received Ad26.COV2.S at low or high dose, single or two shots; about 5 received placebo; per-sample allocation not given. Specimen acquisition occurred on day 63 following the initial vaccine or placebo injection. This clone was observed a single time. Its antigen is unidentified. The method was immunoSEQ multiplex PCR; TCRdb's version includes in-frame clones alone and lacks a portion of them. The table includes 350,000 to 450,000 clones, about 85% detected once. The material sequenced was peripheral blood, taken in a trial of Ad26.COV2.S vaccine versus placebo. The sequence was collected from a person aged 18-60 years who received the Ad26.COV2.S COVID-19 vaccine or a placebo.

This chain's CDR3 is CASSPLKLEINTGELFF. The CDR3 DNA follows: TGTGCCAGCTCGCCCCTTAAACTAGAGATTAACACCGGGGAGCTGTTTTTT. The chain combines TRBV18 with TRBJ2-2; a weak D match, TRBD2 (5 bases). Looked up from germline, CDR1 is KGHSH and CDR2 is LQKENI. The V and J ends lost 6 bases and 2 bases respectively, with 19 bases between them. The CDR3 loop spans 17 amino acids. Complete variable domain (other parts from reference TRBV18 and TRBJ2-2): NAGVMQNPRHLVRRRGQEARLRCSPMKGHSHVYWYRQLPEEGLKFMVYLQKENIIDESGMPKERFSAEFPKEGPSILRIQQVVRGDSAAYFCASSPLKLEINTGELFFGEGSRLTVL.